This record concerns one T cell receptor (beta chain) sequence. Original handling: Estimates of nucleated cell counts were drawn from the amplification of reference gene primers. TCRdb's copy holds only in-frame clones and misses some; the assay was immunoSEQ multiplex PCR. The D gene and trimming were derived from the DNA, and the V and J assignments and clone size from that table. The sample records about 190,000 clones, 70% to 85% being singletons. The data were taken from a study of blood T cell repertoires in COVID-19. At the level of the study: COVID-19 samples, acute and convalescent, were from the United States, Italy and Spain.

Germline loops: CDR1 GTSNPN, CDR2 SVGIG (reference sequence). There are 16 residues in the CDR3. Trimming stripped 4 bases from V and 5 bases from J, with 18 bases between. V usage is TRBV30 and J usage is TRBJ1-6, with D possibly being TRBD1 (5 bases). Sequencing was performed on peripheral blood. The source is a young woman with acute or convalescent COVID-19. The CDR3 loop reads CAWKLGGLTDNSPLHF. The CDR3 bases are TGTGCCTGGAAACTGGGGGGTCTAACGGATAATTCACCCCTCCACTTT.